The text below deals with one T cell receptor (beta chain). These data are taken from a study of blood T cell repertoires in COVID-19. As for the study in general: COVID-19 samples collected from the United States, Italy and Spain covered acute and convalescent phases. Sample material is recorded as cDNA or gDNA derived from T cells, B-cell-depleted T cells, or PBMCs.

The authors' processing: Scientists estimated how many nucleated cells there were by amplifying reference gene primers. Some clones are missing from TCRdb's copy, which holds only in-frame ones; the method was immunoSEQ multiplex PCR. That table gives V, J and clone size, and the DNA gave D and trimming. The table has 110,000 to 150,000 clones, about 89% seen once; the top ten hold around 2.9%. The CDR3 has 12 residues. Trimming pared 3 bases from V and 4 bases from J, leaving 8 bases between. Germline V lookup: CDR1 SGHNT, CDR2 YYREEE (reference sequence). Material for sequencing was peripheral blood. The sequence was collected from a man aged 60 to 69 with active or convalescent COVID-19. The gene calls are TRBV5-4 and TRBJ2-7, with TRBD2 as a possible D gene (5 bases). In DNA form, the CDR3 reads TGTGCCAGCAGCTCGCGGGCGTACGAGCAGTACTTC. Translation gives CASSSRAYEQYF. The full variable domain, in which reference TRBV5-4 and TRBJ2-7 provide the parts outside the CDR3, is ETGVTQSPTHLIKTRGQQVTLRCSSQSGHNTVSWYQQALGQGPQFIFQYYREEENGRGNFPPRFSGLQFPNYSSELNVNALELDDSALYLCASSSRAYEQYFGPGTRLTVT.